Each of the 27 T cell receptor beta chains below was sequenced from the same sample in a study of T-cell memory formation after mild COVID-19. TCRdb re-analysed the 5' RACE reads in MiXCR, keeping a single row per CDR3 protein. The table shows some 50,000 distinct CDR3 sequences, with roughly a quarter occurring only once. Sequencing used PBMCs or a T cell subset sorted from them (not recorded which). These receptors were obtained from a man aged 18 to 29 who had mild COVID-19 (a few samples of this study predate the infection). Cell type and time point are not known.

This clonotype was counted between two and nine times. This sequence joins TRBV5-1 and TRBJ2-5, with 7 bases that match TRBD2. Trimming at V came to 4 bases and at J to 2 bases, leaving 8 bases not matched to a gene. The germline CDR1 and CDR2 sequences are SGHRS and YFSETQ. The CDR3 spans 15 residues. CDR3 amino acids: CASSPGEGPQETQYF. The CDR3 coding sequence is TGCGCCAGCAGCCCGGGGGAGGGTCCACAAGAGACCCAGTACTTC.

V usage is TRBV15 and J usage is TRBJ1-6; 7 nucleotides match TRBD1. Unmatched junction bases numbered 5, after V lost 4 bases and J lost 5 bases. CDR3 length: 15 residues. Germline CDR1 and CDR2: LNHNV and YYDKDF (reference sequence). This chain's CDR3 is CATSTYGTDNSPLHF. CDR3 DNA: TGTGCCACCAGCACCTACGGGACAGATAATTCACCCCTCCACTTT.

This clonotype occurred a few times. The chain has TRBV6-2 or TRBV6-3 and TRBJ2-1, with D uncertain. The V and J ends lost 5 bases and 7 bases respectively, with 9 bases between them. Germline values: CDR1 MNHEY, CDR2 SVGEGT. CDR3 size: 12 residues. The CDR3 is CASSASGNEQFF. The CDR3 DNA is TGTGCCAGCAGTGCCTCAGGAAATGAGCAGTTCTTC.

V and J are TRBV9 and TRBJ1-1; no clear D gene. The germline gives CDR1 SGDLS, CDR2 YYNGEE. The ends were cut back, 0 bases at V and 1 base at J, with 10 bases in the middle. The CDR3 runs 15 residues. The CDR3 region has the DNA TGTGCCAGCAGCGTAGACAATACGGGGAACACTGAAGCTTTCTTT. This encodes CASSVDNTGNTEAFF.

The chain carries TRBV6-5 and TRBJ2-1; D may be TRBD1 or TRBD2 (5 bases each). There are 14 residues in the CDR3. Germline lookup yields CDR1 MNHEY and CDR2 SVGAGI. Trimming removed 6 bases at V and 7 bases at J, with 16 bases between. CDR3 loop: CASSLGPARNEQFF. The CDR3 DNA sequence: TGTGCCAGCAGCCTGGGACCGGCTAGGAATGAGCAGTTCTTC.

In nucleotides, the CDR3 is TGTGCCAGCAGCCTGGACAACTCTAACTATGGCTACACCTTC. Protein product: CASSLDNSNYGYTF. This chain connects TRBV7-8 to TRBJ1-2, with a weak D call TRBD1 (5 bases). The germline V and J ends were trimmed by 5 bases and 0 bases, with 10 bases remaining between them. Germline loops: CDR1 SGHVS, CDR2 FQNEAQ. The CDR3 contains 14 residues.

This chain links TRBV6-2 or TRBV6-3 with TRBJ1-1; TRBD1 might be the D (5 bases). Trimming stripped 6 bases from V and 1 base from J, with 9 bases between. Germline-derived CDR1 and CDR2 are MNHEY and SVGEGT. The CDR3 length is 13 residues. The CDR3 sequence: CASSVTANTEAFF. CDR3 sequence (DNA): TGTGCCAGCAGCGTGACAGCGAACACTGAAGCTTTCTTT.

This clonotype has more than one count but fewer than ten. V is TRBV27 and J is TRBJ2-1; TRBD2 matches at 8 bases. CDR3 length: 14 amino acids. Germline V CDR1 and CDR2: MNHEY, SMNVEV (reference sequence). Unmatched junction bases numbered 7, after V lost 6 bases and J lost 6 bases. In nucleotides, the CDR3 is TGTGCCAGCAGCCCGGGACTAGACGGCAATGAGCAGTTCTTC. This gives the protein CASSPGLDGNEQFF.

This rearrangement joins TRBV2 to TRBJ2-7, with D perhaps assigned TRBD1 or TRBD2 (5 bases each). Per the germline V gene, CDR1 is SNHLY and CDR2 is FYNNEI. V was pared by 1 base and J by 2 bases, with 21 bases between. The length of the CDR3 is 18 residues. In DNA, the CDR3 is TGTGCCAGCAGTGAAGGAAAGGGACGAGCACTTACTGCCTACGAGCAGTACTTC. Amino acid sequence: CASSEGKGRALTAYEQYF. The full variable domain, with the rest looked up from reference TRBV2 and TRBJ2-7, is EPEVTQTPSHQVTQMGQEVILRCVPISNHLYFYWYRQILGQKVEFLVSFYNNEISEKSEIFDDQFSVERPDGSNFTLKIRSTKLEDSAMYFCASSEGKGRALTAYEQYFGPGTRLTVT.

The chain couples TRBV27 to TRBJ1-6; D not resolved. Germline values: CDR1 MNHEY, CDR2 SMNVEV (reference sequence). V lost 3 bases, J lost 0 bases, and 6 bases lay in between. The CDR3 length is 15 residues. The DNA of the CDR3 is TGTGCCAGCAGTTTTTATAGCTCCTATAATTCACCCCTCCACTTT. Translation: CASSFYSSYNSPLHF.

The chain links TRBV7-7 to TRBJ2-3; no definite D call. The V and J ends lost 4 bases and 0 bases respectively, with 20 bases between them. Germline V gene data show CDR1 as SSHAT and CDR2 as FNYEAQ (reference sequence). The CDR3 consists of 18 residues. The CDR3 bases are TGTGCCAGCAGCTCCTGGGTGGCAGGAATTCTTAGCACAGATACGCAGTATTTT. Its translation is CASSSWVAGILSTDTQYF.

This chain connects TRBV29-1 to TRBJ2-1; D perhaps matches TRBD2 (5 bases). V lost 7 bases and J 8 bases, leaving 9 bases between the germline ends. This CDR3 comprises 10 residues. The germline gives CDR1 SQVTM, CDR2 ANQGSEA. The CDR3 bases are TGCAGCGACCGGGAAGATGAGCAGTTCTTC. This codes for CSDREDEQFF.

This clonotype has only a few counts. V gene TRBV6-2 or TRBV6-3 combines with J gene TRBJ2-7; 7 nucleotides line up with TRBD1. Germline lookup yields CDR1 MNHEY and CDR2 SVGEGT. Trimming cost V 2 bases and J 6 bases; bases outside gene matches: 7. The CDR3 is 14 residues long. The CDR3 nucleotides read TGTGCCAGCAGTTACCGATCGACAGGGTCCGAGCAGTACGTC. This gives the protein CASSYRSTGSEQYV.

This clonotype has more than one count but fewer than ten. This chain joins TRBV28 and TRBJ2-7; D is unresolved. V shed 2 bases and J shed 1 base, with 3 bases lying between them. Germline CDR1 reads MDHEN; CDR2 reads SYDVKM. The CDR3 is 12 amino acids. This chain's CDR3 is CASSLTSYEQYV. The CDR3 DNA reads as TGTGCCAGCAGTTTAACATCCTACGAGCAGTACGTC.

Ten or more counts support this clonotype. The chain uses TRBV6-4 and TRBJ2-1; 7 bases match TRBD2. CDR3 length equals 13 residues. Trimming removed 3 bases from V and 9 bases from J; junction bases left unmatched: 5. From germline, CDR1 is MRHNA and CDR2 SNTAGT. The CDR3: CASSDTSVSEQFF. The CDR3 DNA sequence: TGTGCCAGCAGTGATACTAGCGTTTCTGAGCAGTTCTTC.

CDR3 sequence reads: CASSSQSYTGATQYF. CDR3 coding DNA: TGTGCCAGCAGCTCCCAATCCTATACAGGGGCTACGCAGTATTTT. This chain connects TRBV7-3 to TRBJ2-3, with 7 bases aligning to TRBD1. Germline CDR1 SGHTA, CDR2 FQGTGA. J was trimmed by 8 bases and V by 4 bases; bases with no gene match: 12. The CDR3 length is 15 residues.

This clonotype was seen a few times. V is TRBV4-3 and J is TRBJ2-1; TRBD2 matches at 12 bases. Per germline, CDR1 LGHNA and CDR2 YSLEER. This CDR3 is 15 amino acids long. V dropped 2 bases and J dropped 8; count of bases not matched to a gene: 4. The CDR3 region has the DNA TGCGCCAGCAGCCAATCTAGCGGGGGGGCAGATGAGCAGTTCTTC. This sequence encodes CASSQSSGGADEQFF.

This clonotype was recorded a few times. J is TRBJ2-5 and V is TRBV3-1; D gene ambiguous. The CDR3 extends over 13 amino acids. Looked up from germline, CDR1 is LGHDT and CDR2 is YNNKEL (reference sequence). Trimming took 6 bases from V and 1 from J, leaving 9 bases between them. For the CDR3, the DNA is TGTGCCAGCAGTCCCCGAGCCCAAGAGACCCAGTACTTC. This sequence encodes CASSPRAQETQYF.

The chain combines TRBV7-6 with TRBJ2-3; D is undetermined. The V gene lost 0 bases and the J gene lost 6 bases, with 7 bases spanning the gap. Germline CDR1 is SGHVS and CDR2 is FNYEAQ. This CDR3 region has 13 residues. DNA for the CDR3: TGTGCCAGCAGCTTAGCGCCGGCTGATACGCAGTATTTT. Translation: CASSLAPADTQYF.

V gene TRBV12-3 or TRBV12-4 combines with J gene TRBJ1-1; tentatively, D is TRBD1 (5 bases). The CDR3 is 12 amino acids. The germline V and J ends were trimmed by 2 bases and 7 bases, with 8 bases remaining between them. DNA of the CDR3: TGTGCCAGCAGTTTACACAGGTATGAAGCTTTCTTT. Translating it yields CASSLHRYEAFF.

V usage is TRBV6-5 and J usage is TRBJ1-4; weak D call: TRBD1 (5 bases). Germline V lookup: CDR1 MNHEY, CDR2 SVGAGI. This CDR3 comprises 15 residues. Trimming took 6 bases from V and 2 from J, leaving 13 bases between them. DNA of the CDR3: TGTGCCAGCAGCGGCGGGGAGGGGACTAATGAAAAACTGTTTTTT. This sequence encodes CASSGGEGTNEKLFF.

This chain joins TRBV2 and TRBJ1-2, with 10 bases that match TRBD1. J was trimmed by 4 bases and V by 3 bases; bases with no gene match: 8. This CDR3 is built from 16 residues. Germline assignment: CDR1 SNHLY and CDR2 FYNNEI. DNA for the CDR3: TGTGCCAGCAGTGATCCCGGGACAGGGGAGGCCTATGGCTACACCTTC. This sequence encodes CASSDPGTGEAYGYTF.

This clonotype was picked up a small number of times. This chain uses TRBV7-9 with TRBJ2-7, with 7 bases aligning to TRBD2. The germline CDR1 and CDR2 sequences are SEHNR and FQNEAQ (reference sequence). J gave up 1 base and V 6 bases, and 6 bases lay outside the gene matches. The CDR3 sequence is 14 residues long. The CDR3 DNA reads TGTGCCAGCAGTTCCAGCGGGGCGTCCTACGAGCAGTACTTC. This translates into CASSSSGASYEQYF.

This clonotype came up a few times. The chain employs TRBV4-3 and TRBJ2-5, with a possible D match to TRBD1 (5 bases). This CDR3 is built from 17 residues. CDR1 and CDR2 (germline): LGHNA, YSLEER. V lost 0 bases, J lost 5 bases, and 19 bases lay in between. The DNA for the CDR3 is TGCGCCAGCAGCCAAGATCGGGCCTTGGGGCTCGGGGAGACCCAGTACTTC. Its translation: CASSQDRALGLGETQYF.

This clonotype showed up just a few times. The chain links TRBV7-6 to TRBJ2-1; D gene unclear. Germline V gives CDR1 SGHVS, CDR2 FNYEAQ. The CDR3 sequence is 13 residues long. Between the trimmed V and J ends, which lost 0 bases and 8 bases, there was a span of 8 bases. DNA for the CDR3: TGTGCCAGCAGCTTAGCCCGATTCGATGAGCAGTTCTTC. Protein product: CASSLARFDEQFF.

This rearrangement joins TRBV19 to TRBJ1-6, with D perhaps TRBD1 (5 bases). The CDR3 is 14 amino acids. Germline values: CDR1 LNHDA, CDR2 SQIVND (reference sequence). V gave up 8 bases and J gave up 6 bases, with 14 bases separating them. The CDR3 bases are TGTGCCAGTCGACCGGGACTTACTAATTCACCCCTCCACTTT. Its protein is CASRPGLTNSPLHF. Full variable domain (missing parts from reference TRBV19 and TRBJ1-6): DGGITQSPKYLFRKEGQNVTLSCEQNLNHDAMYWYRQDPGQGLRLIYYSQIVNDFQKGDIAEGYSVSREKKESFPLTVTSAQKNPTAFYLCASRPGLTNSPLHFGNGTRLTVT.

This rearrangement joins TRBV4-1 to TRBJ2-5, with 7 bases fitting TRBD1. This CDR3 spans 17 amino acids. The germline V gene has CDR1 MGHRA and CDR2 YSYEKL. V shed 1 base and J 3 bases; nucleotides not matched to a gene: 11. The chain's CDR3 is CASSQGVSGGSKETQYF. The CDR3 nucleotides read TGCGCCAGCAGCCAAGGGGTGTCAGGGGGAAGCAAAGAGACCCAGTACTTC.